These 13 T cell receptor beta chains came from one sample sequenced in a study of long-term antiretroviral therapy in people with HIV. Samples were assayed with immunoSEQ v3.0 at survey level. The data were produced by immunoSEQ multiplex PCR, yet TCRdb's version contains in-frame clones alone and is incomplete. The sample has nearly 25,000 clones, around 80% seen once. Sample: unsorted PBMCs, taken 3 years after starting antiretroviral therapy. The receptors shown here come from a man between 50 and 59 years old with HIV.

In this sample, this clone turned up once. The rearrangement joins TRBV7-2 to TRBJ1-1; a possible D gene is TRBD1 (6 bases). Trimming pared 5 bases from V and 0 bases from J, leaving 10 bases between. The CDR3 has 14 amino acids. Germline loops: CDR1 SGHTA, CDR2 FQGNSA. The CDR3 sequence: CASSPYRVNTEAFF. CDR3 sequence (DNA): TGTGCCAGCAGCCCGTACAGGGTGAACACTGAAGCTTTCTTT.

This chain connects TRBV18 to TRBJ2-3, with 7 bases that match TRBD2. Trimming removed 5 bases from V and 1 base from J; junction bases left unmatched: 3. Germline CDR1 KGHSH, CDR2 LQKENI. The CDR3 sequence is 14 residues long. The CDR3 sequence is CASSEAGGTDTQYF. The CDR3 nucleotides are TGTGCCAGCTCAGAGGCGGGGGGCACAGATACGCAGTATTTT.

V usage is TRBV7-6 and J usage is TRBJ1-1; D is undetermined. Trimming stripped 7 bases from V and 1 base from J, with 10 bases between. Germline V gene data show CDR1 as SGHVS and CDR2 as FNYEAQ. The CDR3 covers 13 residues. CDR3 in amino acids: CASTDRGNTEAFF. CDR3 bases: TGTGCCAGCACCGATCGGGGGAACACTGAAGCTTTCTTT.

This clone has a handful of counts. This chain connects TRBV2 to TRBJ2-7, with D tentatively TRBD1 or TRBD2 (5 bases each). CDR1 is SNHLY and CDR2 is FYNNEI in the germline V gene. V lost 9 bases, J lost 1 base, and 13 bases lay in between. The CDR3 covers 13 residues. CDR3: CARRDGNSYEQYF. The CDR3 coding sequence is TGTGCCAGAAGGGACGGGAATTCCTACGAGCAGTACTTC.

The chain recombines TRBV11-2 with TRBJ1-5, with D hard to call. V was shortened by 0 bases and J by 2 bases, with 8 bases between the two germline ends. Germline CDR1 and CDR2: SGHAT and FQNNGV. The CDR3 length is 15 residues. The CDR3 region has the DNA TGTGCCAGCAGCTTAGACCCGGCGGGCAATCAGCCCCAGCATTTT. Protein product: CASSLDPAGNQPQHF.

The chain uses TRBV18 and TRBJ2-2; TRBD1 matches 7 bases. The CDR3 extends over 14 amino acids. With V trimmed by 3 bases and J by 5 bases, 3 bases remained unmatched. In germline, CDR1 is KGHSH, CDR2 LQKENI. In DNA, the CDR3 is TGTGCCAGCTCACCTCGACAGGGAACCGGGGAGCTGTTTTTT. It encodes CASSPRQGTGELFF. Filled out from reference TRBV18 and TRBJ2-2, the complete variable domain reads NAGVMQNPRHLVRRRGQEARLRCSPMKGHSHVYWYRQLPEEGLKFMVYLQKENIIDESGMPKERFSAEFPKEGPSILRIQQVVRGDSAAYFCASSPRQGTGELFFGEGSRLTVL.

The chain combines TRBV19 with TRBJ1-1; unclear D gene. CDR1 is LNHDA, CDR2 SQIVND, per germline (reference sequence). Trimming removed 8 bases from V and 2 bases from J, with 21 bases in between. The CDR3 spans 16 residues. Written as DNA, the CDR3 is TGTGCCAGTGCCCCCTCTAGGAGGGATATTAACACTGAAGCTTTCTTT. It specifies CASAPSRRDINTEAFF.

This clone was seen a handful of times. The chain carries TRBV7-9 and TRBJ1-2, with 10 bases lining up with TRBD1. This CDR3 is built from 16 residues. Germline V gives CDR1 SEHNR, CDR2 FQNEAQ (reference sequence). V lost 4 bases and J lost 3; bases outside the gene matches: 8. The CDR3 loop reads CASSWGDRGSYYGYTF. The CDR3 DNA reads TGTGCCAGCAGCTGGGGGGACAGGGGATCATACTATGGCTACACCTTC.

The chain recombines TRBV19 with TRBJ2-2; TRBD2 matches at 7 bases. J was trimmed by 3 bases and V by 5 bases; bases with no gene match: 12. The germline gives CDR1 LNHDA, CDR2 SQIVND (reference sequence). The CDR3 covers 17 residues. CDR3 sequence reads: CASSLQTSRGDTGELFF. As DNA, the CDR3 is TGTGCCAGTAGTCTCCAGACTAGCCGGGGCGACACCGGGGAGCTGTTTTTT.

The V and J genes are TRBV2 and TRBJ2-5; D is perhaps TRBD1 (6 bases). CDR1 and CDR2 (germline): SNHLY, FYNNEI. The CDR3 sequence is 12 residues long. V lost 7 bases and J 2 bases, leaving 8 bases between the germline ends. This CDR3 is CASKDRQETQYF. Written as DNA, the CDR3 is TGTGCCAGCAAGGACAGACAAGAGACCCAGTACTTC.

The J gene is TRBJ2-5, the V gene TRBV28; a weak D match, TRBD2 (5 bases). V lost 5 bases and J 5 bases, leaving 18 bases between the germline ends. Germline values: CDR1 MDHEN, CDR2 SYDVKM. This CDR3 comprises 15 residues. Here the CDR3 DNA reads TGTGCCAGCAGTCTCTCCCGAGAGGGTGGGGAGACCCAGTACTTC. Residues: CASSLSREGGETQYF.

This clone was seen more than once but under ten times. J is TRBJ2-7 and V is TRBV27; D possibly uses TRBD1 or TRBD2 (6 bases each). CDR3 length: 14 residues. Germline V gene lookup returns CDR1 MNHEY and CDR2 SMNVEV (reference sequence). Trimming cost V 10 bases and J 6 bases, with 22 bases left between them. DNA of the CDR3: TGTGCCAATCCCTTCCCCGTGAAGGGGGGCGAGCAGTACTTC. Protein product: CANPFPVKGGEQYF.

The chain uses TRBV10-1 and TRBJ2-1; 15 bases are a match to TRBD2. CDR1 and CDR2 (germline): WNHNN, SYGVQD (reference sequence). This CDR3 spans 16 amino acids. V shed 8 bases and J 13 bases; nucleotides not matched to a gene: 15. CDR3 coding DNA: TGCGCCAGCCCACTCCCCCACGGGACTAGCGGGAGGCTCCAGTTCTTC. Its translation: CASPLPHGTSGRLQFF.